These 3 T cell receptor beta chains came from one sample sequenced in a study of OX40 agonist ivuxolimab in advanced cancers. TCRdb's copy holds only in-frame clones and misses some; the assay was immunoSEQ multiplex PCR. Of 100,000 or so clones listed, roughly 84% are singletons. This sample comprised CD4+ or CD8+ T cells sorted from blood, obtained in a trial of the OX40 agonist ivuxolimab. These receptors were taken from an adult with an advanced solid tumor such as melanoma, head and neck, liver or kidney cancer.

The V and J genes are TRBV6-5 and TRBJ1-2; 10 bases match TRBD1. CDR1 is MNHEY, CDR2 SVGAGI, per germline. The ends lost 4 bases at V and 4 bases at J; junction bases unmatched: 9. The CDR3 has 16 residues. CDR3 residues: CASSSGTGASIYGYTF. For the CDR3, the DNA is TGTGCCAGCAGTTCCGGGACAGGGGCGAGCATCTATGGCTACACCTTC.

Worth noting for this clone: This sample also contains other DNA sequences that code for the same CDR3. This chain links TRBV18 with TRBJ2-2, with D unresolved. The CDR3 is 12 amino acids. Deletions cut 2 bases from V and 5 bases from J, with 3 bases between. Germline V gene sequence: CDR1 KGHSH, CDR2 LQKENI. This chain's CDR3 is CASSPGTGELFF. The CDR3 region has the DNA TGTGCCAGCTCACCAGGGACCGGGGAGCTGTTTTTT. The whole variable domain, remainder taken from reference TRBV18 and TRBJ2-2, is NAGVMQNPRHLVRRRGQEARLRCSPMKGHSHVYWYRQLPEEGLKFMVYLQKENIIDESGMPKERFSAEFPKEGPSILRIQQVVRGDSAAYFCASSPGTGELFFGEGSRLTVL.

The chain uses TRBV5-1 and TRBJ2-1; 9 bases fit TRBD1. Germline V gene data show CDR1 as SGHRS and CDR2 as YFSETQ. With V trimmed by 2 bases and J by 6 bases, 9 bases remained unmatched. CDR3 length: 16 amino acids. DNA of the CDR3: TGCGCCAGCAGCTTTACACCGGGACAGGGAACCAATGAGCAGTTCTTC. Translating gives CASSFTPGQGTNEQFF.